The 21 T cell receptor beta chains in this list originate from one sample, sequenced in a study of siplizumab effects on memory and regulatory T cells. These receptors are not linked to any known antigen. Assay: immunoSEQ multiplex PCR; the TCRdb copy retains only in-frame clones and omits some. The data contain 20,000 or so clones, around 40% of them singletons. Coculturing at 37°C lasted around 6 days for the mixed lymphocyte reaction cells. Sequenced material: CFSE-low (dividing) CD4+ T cells sorted from an allogeneic mixed lymphocyte reaction. These receptors all stem from a human donor in good health; the cells came from an allogeneic mixed lymphocyte reaction. Some clones in this sample may be carry-over from other donors' samples.

The chain has TRBV4-1 and TRBJ1-2; D remains ambiguous. CDR1 and CDR2 (germline): MGHRA, YSYEKL. The CDR3 length is 16 residues. The ends were cut back, 0 bases at V and 4 bases at J, with 15 bases in the middle. CDR3 loop: CASSQDSGNWGYGYTF. CDR3 coding DNA: TGCGCCAGCAGCCAAGATTCGGGGAATTGGGGCTATGGCTACACCTTC.

CDR3 in amino acids: CASSFLGQGGTEAFF. DNA for the CDR3: TGTGCCAGCAGTTTTCTGGGGCAGGGTGGCACTGAAGCTTTCTTT. The gene calls are TRBV28 and TRBJ1-1; D possibly corresponds to TRBD1 (5 bases). The length of the CDR3 is 15 residues. Trimming took off 3 bases at V and 4 bases at J, with 15 bases between the two ends. Germline loops: CDR1 MDHEN, CDR2 SYDVKM.

The chain has TRBV7-2 and TRBJ2-1; no clear D. Trimming pared 2 bases from V and 5 bases from J, leaving 10 bases between. The CDR3 runs to 14 residues. Germline V gene sequence: CDR1 SGHTA, CDR2 FQGNSA. The CDR3 spells CASSLMFSHNEQFF. The CDR3 DNA is TGTGCCAGCAGCTTAATGTTCAGCCACAATGAGCAGTTCTTC.

The chain uses TRBV6-5 and TRBJ2-5; 14 bases match TRBD2. The CDR3 runs to 14 residues. The germline V gene encodes CDR1 MNHEY and CDR2 SVGAGI. With 6 bases clipped from V and 5 bases from J, the junction kept 2 bases outside the gene matches. CDR3 nucleotides: TGTGCCAGCAGGACTAGCGGGAGGGGGGAGACCCAGTACTTC. It is translated as CASRTSGRGETQYF.

The table lists this clone with a few counts. The V call is TRBV7-9, the J call TRBJ1-1; tentative D call: TRBD1 (5 bases). Between the trimmed V and J ends, which lost 1 base and 0 bases, there was a span of 9 bases. This CDR3 is built from 15 residues. Germline assignment: CDR1 SEHNR and CDR2 FQNEAQ (reference sequence). The CDR3 region is CASSLDWGVNTEAFF. CDR3 bases: TGTGCCAGCAGCTTAGATTGGGGGGTGAACACTGAAGCTTTCTTT.

The chain employs TRBV19 and TRBJ1-2; no clear D. CDR1 and CDR2 from the germline V gene are LNHDA and SQIVND (reference sequence). There are 12 residues in the CDR3. V lost 2 bases and J 2 bases, leaving 3 bases between the germline ends. The CDR3: CASSITNYGYTF. The CDR3 DNA sequence: TGTGCCAGTAGTATAACCAACTATGGCTACACCTTC.

This clone was seen a handful of times. V and J are TRBV6-5 and TRBJ2-1; no firm D call. The CDR3 runs 14 residues. The V gene's germline CDR1 is MNHEY and CDR2 SVGAGI. V was shortened by 2 bases and J by 9 bases, with 14 bases between the two germline ends. The CDR3 spells CASSYELLLGEQFF. For the CDR3, the DNA is TGTGCCAGCAGTTACGAACTACTACTTGGTGAGCAGTTCTTC.

This rearrangement joins TRBV28 to TRBJ1-2, with D unclear. CDR1 MDHEN and CDR2 SYDVKM come from the germline V gene. V lost 5 bases to trimming and J lost 5 bases, with 18 bases between them. The CDR3 sequence is 15 residues long. CDR3 sequence (DNA): TGTGCCAGCAGTGGCTCCCCCCCTGCAACGTATGGCTACACCTTC. Its protein product is CASSGSPPATYGYTF.

This chain joins TRBV5-1 and TRBJ2-2, with a possible D match to TRBD1 (5 bases). The CDR3 extends over 15 amino acids. The V gene's germline CDR1 is SGHRS and CDR2 YFSETQ. V lost 4 bases and J 0 bases, leaving 10 bases between the germline ends. The CDR3 protein is CASSHQTANTGELFF. DNA for the CDR3: TGCGCCAGCAGCCATCAGACAGCGAACACCGGGGAGCTGTTTTTT.

This chain uses TRBV7-9 with TRBJ2-7; TRBD2 aligns across 7 bases. The CDR3 totals 12 residues. The germline gives CDR1 SEHNR, CDR2 FQNEAQ (reference sequence). V shed 8 bases and J 1 base; nucleotides not matched to a gene: 2. This chain's CDR3 is CASGGDSYEQYF. CDR3 nucleotide sequence: TGTGCCAGCGGGGGGGATTCCTACGAGCAGTACTTC. The full variable domain, in which reference TRBV7-9 and TRBJ2-7 provide the parts outside the CDR3, is DTGVSQNPRHKITKRGQNVTFRCDPISEHNRLYWYRQTLGQGPEFLTYFQNEAQLEKSRLLSDRFSAERPKGSFSTLEIQRTEQGDSAMYLCASGGDSYEQYFGPGTRLTVT.

Ten or more counts support this clone. The chain couples TRBV6-5 to TRBJ2-1; D is uncertain. V shed 3 bases and J shed 0 bases, with 6 bases lying between them. The CDR3 covers 14 residues. The germline gives CDR1 MNHEY, CDR2 SVGAGI. As DNA, the CDR3 is TGTGCCAGCAGTTATGAGAGCTCCTACAATGAGCAGTTCTTC. The encoded protein is CASSYESSYNEQFF.

V gene TRBV6-6 combines with J gene TRBJ1-1, with a tentative D call TRBD1 (6 bases). The CDR3 consists of 14 residues. CDR1 is MNHNY and CDR2 is SVGAGI in the germline V gene (reference sequence). Trimming took 5 bases from V and 6 from J, leaving 16 bases between them. CDR3 sequence reads: CASSTRTVSAEAFF. The CDR3 region has the DNA TGTGCCAGCAGTACCCGGACAGTTTCGGCTGAAGCTTTCTTT.

The chain recombines TRBV6-5 with TRBJ2-2; possible D gene TRBD1, 5 bases. Germline V lookup: CDR1 MNHEY, CDR2 SVGAGI. The CDR3 has 15 amino acids. V lost 7 bases to trimming and J lost 2 bases, with 14 bases between them. CDR3 loop: CASTGQIRNTGELFF. The DNA for the CDR3 is TGTGCCAGCACAGGGCAGATTCGAAACACCGGGGAGCTGTTTTTT.

This clone was observed many times. The rearrangement joins TRBV11-2 to TRBJ2-5, with D perhaps TRBD2 (7 bases). The germline V gene has CDR1 SGHAT and CDR2 FQNNGV. Trimming pared 4 bases from V and 5 bases from J, leaving 11 bases between. The CDR3 consists of 13 residues. This CDR3 is CASSWTRGETQYF. The CDR3 DNA follows: TGTGCCAGCAGCTGGACTAGGGGGGAGACCCAGTACTTC.

Ten or more counts support this clone. The CDR3 DNA is TGTGCCTGGAGTGTATTCAGGGACGAAGCTTTCTTT. Amino acids: CAWSVFRDEAFF. J is TRBJ1-1 and V is TRBV30, with D possibly being TRBD1 (5 bases). Germline V lookup: CDR1 GTSNPN, CDR2 SVGIG (reference sequence). V lost 0 bases to trimming and J lost 8 bases, with 10 bases between them. The CDR3 length is 12 residues.

The genes are TRBV2 and TRBJ1-2, with a tentative D call TRBD1 (6 bases). This CDR3 comprises 14 residues. Germline lookup yields CDR1 SNHLY and CDR2 FYNNEI. Trimming removed 5 bases at V and 6 bases at J, with 16 bases between. DNA of the CDR3: TGTGCCAGCAGTCCTACCCAGGGGTGGGATGGCTACACCTTC. Residues: CASSPTQGWDGYTF.

The chain joins TRBV19 to TRBJ2-7, with TRBD2 as a possible D gene (5 bases). The V and J ends lost 7 bases and 8 bases respectively, with 12 bases between them. CDR3 size: 11 residues. Germline V lookup: CDR1 LNHDA, CDR2 SQIVND (reference sequence). CDR3 bases: TGTGCCAGTACCGCTGGAGGAAAGCAGTACTTC. Amino acid sequence: CASTAGGKQYF.

This clone was counted only a few times. The genes are TRBV18 and TRBJ2-7, with 8 bases aligning to TRBD2. The CDR3 extends over 15 amino acids. The V gene's germline CDR1 is KGHSH and CDR2 LQKENI. V gave up 3 bases and J gave up 5 bases; unmatched junction bases: 9. As DNA, the CDR3 is TGTGCCAGCTCACCCTTGGGGACTAGTGTCCACGAGCAGTACTTC. This sequence encodes CASSPLGTSVHEQYF. The whole variable domain, filled in from reference TRBV18 and TRBJ2-7, reads NAGVMQNPRHLVRRRGQEARLRCSPMKGHSHVYWYRQLPEEGLKFMVYLQKENIIDESGMPKERFSAEFPKEGPSILRIQQVVRGDSAAYFCASSPLGTSVHEQYFGPGTRLTVT.

The rearrangement joins TRBV6-6 to TRBJ2-7; TRBD2 aligns across 10 bases. The length of the CDR3 is 15 residues. V shed 4 bases and J 0 bases; nucleotides not matched to a gene: 3. Germline lookup yields CDR1 MNHNY and CDR2 SVGAGI (reference sequence). In nucleotides, the CDR3 is TGTGCCAGCAGTTCCACTAGCGGGGCCTCCTACGAGCAGTACTTC. Its translation is CASSSTSGASYEQYF.

The chain employs TRBV7-8 and TRBJ1-3; 7 bases match TRBD1. The CDR3 is made up of 16 amino acids. CDR1 is SGHVS, CDR2 FQNEAQ, per germline. The J segment lost 6 bases and the V segment lost 1 base, leaving 9 bases of the junction unmatched. The DNA for the CDR3 is TGTGCCAGCAGCTTAGTTCAGGGGGTCTCCGTAAACACCATATATTTT. Its translation: CASSLVQGVSVNTIYF.

The J gene is TRBJ2-5, the V gene TRBV7-9; 8 nucleotides line up with TRBD2. With 5 bases clipped from V and 2 bases from J, the junction kept 13 bases outside the gene matches. The CDR3 consists of 17 residues. Germline CDR1 and CDR2: SEHNR and FQNEAQ (reference sequence). This CDR3 reads CASSHLSWRGDQETQYF. The CDR3 DNA reads as TGTGCCAGCAGCCACCTCTCGTGGCGGGGGGATCAAGAGACCCAGTACTTC.